A single T cell receptor (beta chain) is shown here with its context. The data originate from a study of blood T cell repertoires in COVID-19. Study details: All recovered Cohort 3 donors got two negative PCRs, got clearance, or saw symptom resolution. Researchers got acute and convalescent COVID-19 samples from the United States, Italy and Spain. T cells, B-cell-depleted T cells, or PBMCs supplied cDNA or gDNA.

CDR1 is MNHEY, CDR2 SMNVEV, per germline (reference sequence). The CDR3 runs to 12 residues. V lost 8 bases to trimming and J lost 2 bases, with 9 bases between them. Per the study methods: Reference gene primers were amplified, and this amplification served to estimate nucleated cell counts. Clones were sequenced by immunoSEQ multiplex PCR, and TCRdb holds only the in-frame ones, with some missing. V, J and clone size are taken as reported in that table, and D and trimming were inferred from the DNA itself. The sample records over 110,000 clones, approximately 84% being singletons. The sequenced sample consisted of PBMCs or T cells enriched from blood (not recorded which). This chain uses TRBV27 with TRBJ2-5; D is undetermined. This receptor was taken from a man aged 50 to 60 in a cohort exposed to, infected with or recovered from COVID-19 (not recorded which). This CDR3 reads CASAEDQETQYF. The CDR3, as DNA: TGTGCCAGCGCCGAGGATCAAGAGACCCAGTACTTC.